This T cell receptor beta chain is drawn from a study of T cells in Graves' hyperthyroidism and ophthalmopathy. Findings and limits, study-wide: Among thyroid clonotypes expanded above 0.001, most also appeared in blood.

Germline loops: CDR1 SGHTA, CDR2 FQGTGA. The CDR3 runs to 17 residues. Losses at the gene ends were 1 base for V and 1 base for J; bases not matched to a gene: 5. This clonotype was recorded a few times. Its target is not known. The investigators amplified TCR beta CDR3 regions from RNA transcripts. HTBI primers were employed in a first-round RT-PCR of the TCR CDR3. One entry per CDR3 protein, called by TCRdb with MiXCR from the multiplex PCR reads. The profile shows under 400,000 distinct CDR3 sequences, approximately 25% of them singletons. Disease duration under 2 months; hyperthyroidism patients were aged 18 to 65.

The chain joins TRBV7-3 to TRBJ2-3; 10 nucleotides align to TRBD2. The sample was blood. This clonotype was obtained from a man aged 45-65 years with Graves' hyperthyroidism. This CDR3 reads CASSLRALAGGTDTQYF. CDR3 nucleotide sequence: TGTGCCAGCAGCTTAAGGGCGCTAGCGGGGGGCACAGATACGCAGTATTTT.